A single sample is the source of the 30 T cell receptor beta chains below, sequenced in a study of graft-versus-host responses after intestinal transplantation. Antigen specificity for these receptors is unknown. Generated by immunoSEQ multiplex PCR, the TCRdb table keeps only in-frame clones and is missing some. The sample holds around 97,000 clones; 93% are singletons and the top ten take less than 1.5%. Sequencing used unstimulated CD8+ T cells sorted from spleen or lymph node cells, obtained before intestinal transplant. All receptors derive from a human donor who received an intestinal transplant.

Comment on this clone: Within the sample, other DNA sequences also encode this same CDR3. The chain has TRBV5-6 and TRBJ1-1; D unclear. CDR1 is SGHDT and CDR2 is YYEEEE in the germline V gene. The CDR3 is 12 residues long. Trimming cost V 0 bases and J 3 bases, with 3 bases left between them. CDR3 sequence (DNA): TGTGCCAGCAGCTTGGGTTACACTGAAGCTTTCTTT. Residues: CASSLGYTEAFF.

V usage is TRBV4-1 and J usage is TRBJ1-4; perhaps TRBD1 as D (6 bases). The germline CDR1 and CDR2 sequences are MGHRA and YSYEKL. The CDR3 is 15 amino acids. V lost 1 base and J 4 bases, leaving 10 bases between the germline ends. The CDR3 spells CASSQVGQFNEKLFF. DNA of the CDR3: TGCGCCAGCAGCCAAGTCGGACAGTTTAATGAAAAACTGTTTTTT.

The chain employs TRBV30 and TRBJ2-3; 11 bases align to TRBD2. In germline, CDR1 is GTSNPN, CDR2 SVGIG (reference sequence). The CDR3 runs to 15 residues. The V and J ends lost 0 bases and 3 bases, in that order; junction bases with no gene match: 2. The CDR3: CAWSVLAGATDTQYF. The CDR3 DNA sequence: TGTGCCTGGAGTGTACTAGCGGGGGCAACAGATACGCAGTATTTT.

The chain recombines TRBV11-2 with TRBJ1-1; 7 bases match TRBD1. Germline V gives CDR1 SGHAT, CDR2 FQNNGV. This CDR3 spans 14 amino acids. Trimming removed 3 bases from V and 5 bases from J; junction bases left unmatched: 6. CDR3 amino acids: CASSLLQGKTEAFF. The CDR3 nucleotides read TGTGCCAGCAGCTTGCTACAGGGGAAAACTGAAGCTTTCTTT.

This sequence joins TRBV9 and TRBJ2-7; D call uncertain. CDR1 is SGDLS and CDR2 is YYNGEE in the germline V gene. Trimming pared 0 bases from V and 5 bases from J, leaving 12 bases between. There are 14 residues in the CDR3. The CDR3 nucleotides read TGTGCCAGCAGCGTAGAAGGGTTGAGCGACGAGCAGTACTTC. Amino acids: CASSVEGLSDEQYF.

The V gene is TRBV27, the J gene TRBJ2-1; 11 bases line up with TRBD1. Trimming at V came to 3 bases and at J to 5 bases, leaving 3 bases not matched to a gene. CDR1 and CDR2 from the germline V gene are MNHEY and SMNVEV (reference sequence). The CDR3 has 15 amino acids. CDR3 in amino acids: CASSFGTGGNNEQFF. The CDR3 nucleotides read TGTGCCAGCAGTTTTGGGACAGGGGGTAACAATGAGCAGTTCTTC.

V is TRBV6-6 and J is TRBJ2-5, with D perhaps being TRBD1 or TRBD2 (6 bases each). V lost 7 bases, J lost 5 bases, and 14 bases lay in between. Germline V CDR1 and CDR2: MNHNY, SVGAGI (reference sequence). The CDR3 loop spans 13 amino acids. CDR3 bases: TGTGCCAGCACCCCTGGGGGGCTGGAGACCCAGTACTTC. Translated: CASTPGGLETQYF.

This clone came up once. CDR3 region: CASRQSLAGGSDTQYF. CDR3 DNA sequence: TGTGCCAGCAGGCAATCACTAGCGGGGGGGTCAGATACGCAGTATTTT. V and J are TRBV6-6 and TRBJ2-3, with 13 bases matching TRBD2. The J segment lost 4 bases and the V segment lost 6 bases, leaving 7 bases of the junction unmatched. Germline V gene lookup returns CDR1 MNHNY and CDR2 SVGAGI (reference sequence). The CDR3 runs 16 residues.

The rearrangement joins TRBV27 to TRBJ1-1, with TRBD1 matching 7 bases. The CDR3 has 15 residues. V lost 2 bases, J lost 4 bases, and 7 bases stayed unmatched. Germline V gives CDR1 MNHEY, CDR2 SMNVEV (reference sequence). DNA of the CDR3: TGTGCCAGCAGTTTAACGGGGGCAGGGGGCACTGAAGCTTTCTTT. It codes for CASSLTGAGGTEAFF.

Here the CDR3 DNA reads TGTGCCAGCAGCTACCGGGGGGGGAGAGAAGAGACCCAGTACTTC. The encoded protein is CASSYRGGREETQYF. This chain joins TRBV6-6 and TRBJ2-5; 8 nucleotides match TRBD2. The CDR3 consists of 15 residues. The germline V gene encodes CDR1 MNHNY and CDR2 SVGAGI (reference sequence). V trimming: 6 bases; J trimming: 3 bases; junction bases outside the gene matches: 9.

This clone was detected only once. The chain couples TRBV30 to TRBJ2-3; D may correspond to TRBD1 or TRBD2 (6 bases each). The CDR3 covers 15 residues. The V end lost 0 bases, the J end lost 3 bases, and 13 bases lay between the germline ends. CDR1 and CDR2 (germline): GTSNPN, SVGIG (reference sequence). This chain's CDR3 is CAWSVLGGGTDTQYF. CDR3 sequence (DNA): TGTGCCTGGAGTGTACTTGGAGGGGGGACAGATACGCAGTATTTT.

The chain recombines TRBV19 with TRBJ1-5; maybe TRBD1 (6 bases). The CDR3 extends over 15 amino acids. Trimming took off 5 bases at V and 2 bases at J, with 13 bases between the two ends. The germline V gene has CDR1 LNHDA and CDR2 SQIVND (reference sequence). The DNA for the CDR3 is TGTGCCAGTAGTCCAACAGGGACGGGCAATCAGCCCCAGCATTTT. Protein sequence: CASSPTGTGNQPQHF.

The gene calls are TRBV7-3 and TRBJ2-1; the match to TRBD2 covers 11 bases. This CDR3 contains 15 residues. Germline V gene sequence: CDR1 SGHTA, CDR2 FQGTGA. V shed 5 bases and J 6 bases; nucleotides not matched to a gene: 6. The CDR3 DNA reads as TGTGCCAGCAGCCAGACTAGCGGGGCTTCCAATGAGCAGTTCTTC. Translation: CASSQTSGASNEQFF.

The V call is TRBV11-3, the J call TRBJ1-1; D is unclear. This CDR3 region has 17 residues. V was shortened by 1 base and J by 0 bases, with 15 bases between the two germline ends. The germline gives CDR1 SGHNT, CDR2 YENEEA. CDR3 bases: TGTGCCAGCAGCTTAGGGGCTACAAGAGCGATGAACACTGAAGCTTTCTTT. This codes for CASSLGATRAMNTEAFF.

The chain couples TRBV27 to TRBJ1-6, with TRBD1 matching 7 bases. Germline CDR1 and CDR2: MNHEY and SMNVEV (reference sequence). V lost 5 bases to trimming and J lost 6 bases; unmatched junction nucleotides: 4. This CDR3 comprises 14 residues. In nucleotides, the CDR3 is TGTGCCAGCAGTCCCGGGACAGTTAATTCACCCCTCCACTTT. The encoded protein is CASSPGTVNSPLHF.

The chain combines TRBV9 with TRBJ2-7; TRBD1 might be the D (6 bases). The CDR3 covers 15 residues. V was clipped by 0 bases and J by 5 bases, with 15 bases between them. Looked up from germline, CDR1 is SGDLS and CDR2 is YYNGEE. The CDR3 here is CASSVGTGIGNEQYF. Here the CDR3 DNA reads TGTGCCAGCAGCGTAGGTACAGGGATTGGAAACGAGCAGTACTTC.

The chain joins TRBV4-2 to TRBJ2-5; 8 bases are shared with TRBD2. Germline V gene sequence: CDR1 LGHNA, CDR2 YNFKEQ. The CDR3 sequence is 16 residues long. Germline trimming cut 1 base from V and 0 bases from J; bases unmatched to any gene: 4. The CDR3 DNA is TGTGCCAGCAGCCAAGTAGCTAGCGGGTACCAAGAGACCCAGTACTTC. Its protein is CASSQVASGYQETQYF.

The CDR3 DNA is TGTGCCAGCAGGATCCAGGGGATGAACAGCAATCAGCCCCAGCATTTT. Amino acids: CASRIQGMNSNQPQHF. The chain recombines TRBV27 with TRBJ1-5; D is perhaps TRBD1 (6 bases). There are 16 residues in the CDR3. Trimming shortened V by 6 bases and J by 1 base, and 16 bases separated the two germline ends. Looked up from germline, CDR1 is MNHEY and CDR2 is SMNVEV (reference sequence).

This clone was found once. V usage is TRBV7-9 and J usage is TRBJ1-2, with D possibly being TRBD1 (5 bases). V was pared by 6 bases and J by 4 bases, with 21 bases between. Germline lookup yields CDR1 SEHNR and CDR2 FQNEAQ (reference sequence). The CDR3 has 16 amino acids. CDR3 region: CASRYVIRDGPYGYTF. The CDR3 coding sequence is TGTGCCAGCAGATATGTTATCCGGGACGGACCCTATGGCTACACCTTC.

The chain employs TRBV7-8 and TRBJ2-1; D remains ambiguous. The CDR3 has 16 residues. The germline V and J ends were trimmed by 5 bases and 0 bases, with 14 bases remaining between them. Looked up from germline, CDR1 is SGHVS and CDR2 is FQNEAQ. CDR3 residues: CASSPGPKSSYNEQFF. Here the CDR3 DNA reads TGTGCCAGCAGCCCAGGACCCAAGAGCTCCTACAATGAGCAGTTCTTC.

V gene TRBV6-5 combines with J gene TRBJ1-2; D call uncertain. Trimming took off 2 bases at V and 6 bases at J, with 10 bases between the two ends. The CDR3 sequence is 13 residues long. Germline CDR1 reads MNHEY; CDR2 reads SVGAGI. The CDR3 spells CASSYSSGDGYTF. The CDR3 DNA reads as TGTGCCAGCAGTTACAGTAGTGGGGATGGCTACACCTTC.

The CDR3 is CASSAGLAGPTDTQYF. CDR3 sequence (DNA): TGTGCCAGCAGCGCAGGACTAGCGGGCCCTACAGATACGCAGTATTTT. The rearrangement uses TRBV9 and TRBJ2-3, with TRBD2 matching 11 bases. CDR3 length equals 16 residues. Germline V lookup: CDR1 SGDLS, CDR2 YYNGEE. V dropped 3 bases and J dropped 3; count of bases not matched to a gene: 6.

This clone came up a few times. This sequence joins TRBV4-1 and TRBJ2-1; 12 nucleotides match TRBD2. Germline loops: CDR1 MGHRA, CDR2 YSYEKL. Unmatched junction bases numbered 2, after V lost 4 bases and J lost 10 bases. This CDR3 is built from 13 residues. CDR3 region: CASSRGTSGEQFF. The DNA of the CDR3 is TGCGCCAGCAGCCGAGGGACTAGCGGGGAGCAGTTCTTC.

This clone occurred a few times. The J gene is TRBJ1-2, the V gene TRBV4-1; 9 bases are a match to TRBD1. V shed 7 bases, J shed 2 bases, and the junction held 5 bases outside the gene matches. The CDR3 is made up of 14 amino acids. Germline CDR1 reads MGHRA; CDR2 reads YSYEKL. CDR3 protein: CASTPGTGNYGYTF. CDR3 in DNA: TGCGCCAGCACTCCAGGGACAGGGAACTATGGCTACACCTTC.

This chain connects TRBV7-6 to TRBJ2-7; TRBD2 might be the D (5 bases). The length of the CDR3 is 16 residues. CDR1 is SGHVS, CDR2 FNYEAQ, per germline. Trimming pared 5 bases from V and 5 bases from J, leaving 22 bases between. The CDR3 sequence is CASSLRKGIEGHEQYF. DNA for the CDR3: TGTGCCAGCAGCCTCAGGAAAGGAATAGAGGGTCACGAGCAGTACTTC. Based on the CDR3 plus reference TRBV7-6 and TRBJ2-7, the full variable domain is GAGVSQSPRYKVTKRGQDVALRCDPISGHVSLYWYRQALGQGPEFLTYFNYEAQQDKSGLPNDRFSAERPEGSISTLTIQRTEQRDSAMYRCASSLRKGIEGHEQYFGPGTRLTVT.

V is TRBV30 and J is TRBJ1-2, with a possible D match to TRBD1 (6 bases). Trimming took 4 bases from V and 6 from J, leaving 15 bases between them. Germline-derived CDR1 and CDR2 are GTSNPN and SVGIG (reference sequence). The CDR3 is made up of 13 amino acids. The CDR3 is CAWIGTPVDGYTF. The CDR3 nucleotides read TGTGCCTGGATTGGGACACCCGTTGATGGCTACACCTTC.

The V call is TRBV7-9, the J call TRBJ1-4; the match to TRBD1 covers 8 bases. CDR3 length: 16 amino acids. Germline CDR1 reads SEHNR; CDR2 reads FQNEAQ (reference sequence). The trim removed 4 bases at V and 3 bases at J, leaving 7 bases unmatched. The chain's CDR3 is CASSSTFRGPNEKLFF. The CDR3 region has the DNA TGTGCCAGCAGCTCAACATTCAGGGGGCCTAATGAAAAACTGTTTTTT.

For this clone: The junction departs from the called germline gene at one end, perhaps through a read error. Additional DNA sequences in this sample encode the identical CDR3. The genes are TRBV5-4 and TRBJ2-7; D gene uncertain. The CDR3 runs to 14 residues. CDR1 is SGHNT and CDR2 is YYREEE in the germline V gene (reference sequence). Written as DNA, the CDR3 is TGTGCCAGTAGCTTGGGTTACAGCTCCTACGAGCAGTACTTC. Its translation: CASSLGYSSYEQYF.

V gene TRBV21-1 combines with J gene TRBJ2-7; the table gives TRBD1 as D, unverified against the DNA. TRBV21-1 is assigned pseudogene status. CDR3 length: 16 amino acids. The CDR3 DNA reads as TGTGCCAGCCACCGCCGAGAGTTTGGACAGGGCTTCGAGCAGTACTTC. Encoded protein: CASHRREFGQGFEQYF.

The CDR3 DNA sequence: TGTGCCATCAGTGAGTCGAGTGGAGATACGCAGTATTTT. This codes for CAISESSGDTQYF. V usage is TRBV10-3 and J usage is TRBJ2-3; D ambiguous. V was cut by 0 bases and J by 5 bases, with 6 bases left in between. The germline CDR1 and CDR2 sequences are ENHRY and SYGVKD. CDR3 length: 13 residues.